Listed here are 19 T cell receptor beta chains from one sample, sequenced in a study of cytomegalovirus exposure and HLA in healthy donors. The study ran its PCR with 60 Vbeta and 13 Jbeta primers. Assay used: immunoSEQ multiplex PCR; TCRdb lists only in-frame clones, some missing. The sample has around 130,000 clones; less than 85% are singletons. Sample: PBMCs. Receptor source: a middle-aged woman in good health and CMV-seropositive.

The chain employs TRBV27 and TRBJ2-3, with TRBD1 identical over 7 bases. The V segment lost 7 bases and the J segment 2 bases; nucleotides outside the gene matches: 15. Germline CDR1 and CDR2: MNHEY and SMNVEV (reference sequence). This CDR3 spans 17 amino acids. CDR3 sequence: CASTLPCDREHTDTQYF. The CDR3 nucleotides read TGTGCCAGCACCCTACCCTGTGACAGGGAACACACAGATACGCAGTATTTT.

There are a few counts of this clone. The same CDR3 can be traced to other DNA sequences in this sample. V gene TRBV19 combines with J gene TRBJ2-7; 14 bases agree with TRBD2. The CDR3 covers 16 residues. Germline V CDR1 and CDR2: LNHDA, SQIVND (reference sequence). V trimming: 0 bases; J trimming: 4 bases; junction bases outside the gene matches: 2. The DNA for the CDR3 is TGTGCCAGTAGTATAGAGGGGACTAGCGGGAGTTACGAGCAGTACTTC. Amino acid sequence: CASSIEGTSGSYEQYF.

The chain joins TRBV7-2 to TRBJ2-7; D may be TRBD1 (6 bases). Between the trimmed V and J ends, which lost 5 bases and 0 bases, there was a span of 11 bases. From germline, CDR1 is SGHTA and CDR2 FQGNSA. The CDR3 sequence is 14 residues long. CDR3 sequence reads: CASSRDTSSYEQYF. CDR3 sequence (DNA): TGTGCCAGCAGCCGGGACACGAGCTCCTACGAGCAGTACTTC.

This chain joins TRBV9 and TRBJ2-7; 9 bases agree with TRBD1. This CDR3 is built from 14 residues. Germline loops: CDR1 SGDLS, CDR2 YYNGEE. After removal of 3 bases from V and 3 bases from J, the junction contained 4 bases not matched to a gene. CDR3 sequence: CASSARDRDYEQYF. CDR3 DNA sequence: TGTGCCAGCAGCGCCCGGGACAGGGACTACGAGCAGTACTTC.

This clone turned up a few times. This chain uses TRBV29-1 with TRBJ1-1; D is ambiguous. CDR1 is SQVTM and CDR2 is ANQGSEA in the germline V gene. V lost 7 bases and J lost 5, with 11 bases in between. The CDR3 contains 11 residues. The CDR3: CSAARLTEAFF. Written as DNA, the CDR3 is TGCAGCGCCGCGAGACTGACTGAAGCTTTCTTT.

CDR3 sequence reads: CASSLVPSGGAGGELFF. CDR3 sequence (DNA): TGTGCCAGCAGTTTAGTCCCAAGCGGGGGGGCCGGCGGGGAGCTGTTTTTT. V and J are TRBV28 and TRBJ2-2; 10 positions match TRBD2. With 2 bases clipped from V and 7 bases from J, the junction kept 10 bases outside the gene matches. The CDR3 totals 17 residues. Germline lookup yields CDR1 MDHEN and CDR2 SYDVKM. Complete variable domain (other parts from reference TRBV28 and TRBJ2-2): DVKVTQSSRYLVKRTGEKVFLECVQDMDHENMFWYRQDPGLGLRLIYFSYDVKMKEKGDIPEGYSVSREKKERFSLILESASTNQTSMYLCASSLVPSGGAGGELFFGEGSRLTVL.

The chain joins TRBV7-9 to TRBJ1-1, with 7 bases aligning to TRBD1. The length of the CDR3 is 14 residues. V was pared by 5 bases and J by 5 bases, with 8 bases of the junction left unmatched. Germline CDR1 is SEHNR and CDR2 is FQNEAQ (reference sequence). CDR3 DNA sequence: TGTGCCAGCAGCGACCGACAGGGTCGAACTGAAGCTTTCTTT. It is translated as CASSDRQGRTEAFF.

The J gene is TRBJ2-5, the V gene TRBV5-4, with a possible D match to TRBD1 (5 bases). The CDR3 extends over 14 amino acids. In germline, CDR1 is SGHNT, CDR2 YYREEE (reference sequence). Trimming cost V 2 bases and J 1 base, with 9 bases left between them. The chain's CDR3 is CASSFDSPQETQYF. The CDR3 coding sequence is TGTGCCAGCAGCTTTGACAGCCCCCAAGAGACCCAGTACTTC.

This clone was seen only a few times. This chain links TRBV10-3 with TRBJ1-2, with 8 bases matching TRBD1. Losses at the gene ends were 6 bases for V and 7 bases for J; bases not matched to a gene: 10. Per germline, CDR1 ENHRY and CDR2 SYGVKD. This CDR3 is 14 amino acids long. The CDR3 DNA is TGTGCCATCAGGGAAGGACAGGGCGGTTCTGGCTACACCTTC. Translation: CAIREGQGGSGYTF.

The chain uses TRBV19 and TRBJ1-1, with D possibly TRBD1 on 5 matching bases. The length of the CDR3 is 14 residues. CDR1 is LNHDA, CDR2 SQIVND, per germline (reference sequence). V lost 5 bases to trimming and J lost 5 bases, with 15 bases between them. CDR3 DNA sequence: TGTGCCAGTAGTCGGGACGGGGGAAGGACTGAAGCTTTCTTT. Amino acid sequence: CASSRDGGRTEAFF. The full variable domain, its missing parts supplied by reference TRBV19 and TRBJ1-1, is DGGITQSPKYLFRKEGQNVTLSCEQNLNHDAMYWYRQDPGQGLRLIYYSQIVNDFQKGDIAEGYSVSREKKESFPLTVTSAQKNPTAFYLCASSRDGGRTEAFFGQGTRLTVV.

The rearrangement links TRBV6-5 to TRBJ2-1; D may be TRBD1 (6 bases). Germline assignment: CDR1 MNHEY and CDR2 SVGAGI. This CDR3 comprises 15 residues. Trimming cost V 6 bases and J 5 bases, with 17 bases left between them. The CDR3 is CASRSPAGQNNEQFF. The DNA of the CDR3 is TGTGCCAGCAGATCGCCGGCCGGACAGAACAATGAGCAGTTCTTC.

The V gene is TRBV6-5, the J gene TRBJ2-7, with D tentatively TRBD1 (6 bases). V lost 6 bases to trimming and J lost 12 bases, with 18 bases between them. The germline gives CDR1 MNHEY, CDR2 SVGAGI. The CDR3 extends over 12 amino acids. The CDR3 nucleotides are TGTGCCAGCAGGCCCTCAACCGACAGGCTGTACTTC. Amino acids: CASRPSTDRLYF.

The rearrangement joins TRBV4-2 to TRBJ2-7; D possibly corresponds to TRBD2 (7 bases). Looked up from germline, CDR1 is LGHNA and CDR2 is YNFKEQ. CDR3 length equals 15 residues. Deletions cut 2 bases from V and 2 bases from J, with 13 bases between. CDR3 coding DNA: TGTGCCAGCAGCCAATCAGGGGCGGGAGCCTACGAGCAGTACTTC. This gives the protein CASSQSGAGAYEQYF.

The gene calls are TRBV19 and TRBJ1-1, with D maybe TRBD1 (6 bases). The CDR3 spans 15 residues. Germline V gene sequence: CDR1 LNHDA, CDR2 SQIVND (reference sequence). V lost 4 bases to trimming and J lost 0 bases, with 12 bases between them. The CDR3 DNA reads TGTGCCAGTAGTACATGGACAGCTTTGAACACTGAAGCTTTCTTT. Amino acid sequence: CASSTWTALNTEAFF.

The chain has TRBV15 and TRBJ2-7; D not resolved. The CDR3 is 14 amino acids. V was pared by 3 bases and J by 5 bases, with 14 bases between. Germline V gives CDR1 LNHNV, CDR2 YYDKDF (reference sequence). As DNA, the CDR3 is TGTGCCACCAGCAGTGAGGTGTCGAGCCACGAGCAGTACTTC. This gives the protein CATSSEVSSHEQYF.

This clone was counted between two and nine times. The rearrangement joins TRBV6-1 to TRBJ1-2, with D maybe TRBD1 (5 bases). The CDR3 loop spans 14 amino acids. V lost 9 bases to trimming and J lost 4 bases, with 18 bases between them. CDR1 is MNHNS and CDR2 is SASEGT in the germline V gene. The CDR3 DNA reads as TGTGCCAGTCTGAAGGGTCAGGGCTCCTATGGCTACACCTTC. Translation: CASLKGQGSYGYTF.

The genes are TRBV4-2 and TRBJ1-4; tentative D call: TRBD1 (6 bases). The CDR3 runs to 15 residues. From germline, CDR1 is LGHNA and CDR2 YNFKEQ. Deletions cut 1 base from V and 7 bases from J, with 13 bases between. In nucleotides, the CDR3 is TGTGCCAGCAGCCAAGCTGCAGGGGTGGGTGAAAAACTGTTTTTT. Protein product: CASSQAAGVGEKLFF.

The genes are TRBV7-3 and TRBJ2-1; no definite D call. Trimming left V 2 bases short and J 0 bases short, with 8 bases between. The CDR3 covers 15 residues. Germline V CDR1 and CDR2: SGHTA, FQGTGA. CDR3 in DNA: TGTGCCAGCAGCTTAGTGGTTAGCTCCTACAATGAGCAGTTCTTC. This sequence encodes CASSLVVSSYNEQFF.

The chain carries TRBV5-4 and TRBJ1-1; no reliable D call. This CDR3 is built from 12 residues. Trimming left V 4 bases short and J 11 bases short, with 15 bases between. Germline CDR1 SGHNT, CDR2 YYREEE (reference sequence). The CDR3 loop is CASSPSGGVAFF. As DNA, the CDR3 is TGTGCCAGCAGCCCATCGGGTGGTGTGGCTTTCTTT.